Presented here are 3 T cell receptor beta chains from one specimen sequenced in a study of blood T cell repertoires in COVID-19. Method: immunoSEQ multiplex PCR; TCRdb's copy keeps in-frame clones and lacks some. The table records some 73,000 clones, about 73% of them present only once. The sample taken for sequencing was peripheral blood. The receptors come from a man in his sixties with acute or convalescent COVID-19.

The chain has TRBV14 and TRBJ2-1; 12 nucleotides line up with TRBD2. This CDR3 region has 16 residues. CDR1 and CDR2 (germline): SGHDN, FVKESK. The V gene end was trimmed by 4 bases and the J gene end by 9 bases; junction bases not matched to a gene: 10. The CDR3 nucleotides read TGTGCCAGCAGCCCTCCGGGACTAGCGGGTAGGGGTGAGCAGTTCTTC. It translates to CASSPPGLAGRGEQFF.

This chain joins TRBV19 and TRBJ1-5; a weak D match, TRBD1 (5 bases). Trimming pared 6 bases from V and 1 base from J, leaving 13 bases between. The CDR3 consists of 15 residues. CDR1 is LNHDA and CDR2 is SQIVND in the germline V gene (reference sequence). Here the CDR3 reads CASRTRWTSNQPQHF. In DNA form, the CDR3 reads TGTGCCAGTAGAACCCGTTGGACAAGCAATCAGCCCCAGCATTTT.

This chain links TRBV28 with TRBJ2-5; possibly TRBD2 for D (6 bases). This CDR3 has 13 amino acids. The V gene's germline CDR1 is MDHEN and CDR2 SYDVKM. The V and J ends lost 7 bases and 5 bases respectively, with 14 bases between them. This CDR3 is CASTESRGETQYF. The CDR3 nucleotides read TGTGCCAGCACCGAAAGTCGGGGGGAGACCCAGTACTTC.